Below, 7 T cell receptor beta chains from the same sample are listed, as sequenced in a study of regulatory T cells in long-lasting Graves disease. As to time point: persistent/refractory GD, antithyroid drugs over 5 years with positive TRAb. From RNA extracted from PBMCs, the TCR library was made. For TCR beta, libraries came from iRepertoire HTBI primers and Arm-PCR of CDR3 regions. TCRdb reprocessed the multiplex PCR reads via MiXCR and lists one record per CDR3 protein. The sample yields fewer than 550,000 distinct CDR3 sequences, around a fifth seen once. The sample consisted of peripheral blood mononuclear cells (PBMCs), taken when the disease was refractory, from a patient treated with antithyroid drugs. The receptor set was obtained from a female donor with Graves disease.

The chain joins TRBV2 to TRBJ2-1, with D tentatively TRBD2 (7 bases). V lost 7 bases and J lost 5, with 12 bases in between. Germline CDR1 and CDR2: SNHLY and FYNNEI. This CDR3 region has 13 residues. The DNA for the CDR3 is TGTGCCAGCATTGGCGGGGGCCACAATGAGCAGTTCTTC. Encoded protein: CASIGGGHNEQFF.

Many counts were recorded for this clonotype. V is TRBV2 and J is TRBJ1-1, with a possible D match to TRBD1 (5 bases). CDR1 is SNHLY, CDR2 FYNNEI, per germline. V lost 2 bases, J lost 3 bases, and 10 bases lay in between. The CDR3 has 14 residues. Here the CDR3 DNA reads TGTGCCAGCAGTGAACGTGGGGGTGACACTGAAGCTTTCTTT. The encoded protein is CASSERGGDTEAFF.

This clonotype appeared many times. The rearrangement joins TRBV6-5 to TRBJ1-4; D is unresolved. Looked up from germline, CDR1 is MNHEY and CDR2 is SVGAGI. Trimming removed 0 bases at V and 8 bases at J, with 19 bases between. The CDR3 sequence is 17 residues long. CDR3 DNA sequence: TGTGCCAGCAGTTACTCGTACTTTAGGGCCCGTGGGGAAAAACTGTTTTTT. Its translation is CASSYSYFRARGEKLFF.

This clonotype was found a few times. CDR3 nucleotide sequence: TGTGCCACCTTGGACCGTTTTGGGGGAAATCAGCCCCAGCATTTT. This encodes CATLDRFGGNQPQHF. This chain uses TRBV19 with TRBJ1-5, with a possible D match to TRBD1 (5 bases). This CDR3 has 15 residues. The germline V gene encodes CDR1 LNHDA and CDR2 SQIVND (reference sequence). Deletions cut 10 bases from V and 4 bases from J, with 20 bases between.

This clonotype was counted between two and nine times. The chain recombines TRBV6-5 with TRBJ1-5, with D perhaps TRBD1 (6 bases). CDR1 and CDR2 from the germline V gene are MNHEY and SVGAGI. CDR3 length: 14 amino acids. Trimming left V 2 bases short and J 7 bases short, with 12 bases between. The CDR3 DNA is TGTGCCAGCAGTTACACGGGGGGGCGCCAGCCCCAGCATTTT. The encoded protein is CASSYTGGRQPQHF.

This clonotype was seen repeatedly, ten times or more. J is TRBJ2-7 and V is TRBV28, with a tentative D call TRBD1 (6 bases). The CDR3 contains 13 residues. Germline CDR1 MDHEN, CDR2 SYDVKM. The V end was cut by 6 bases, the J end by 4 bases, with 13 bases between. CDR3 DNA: TGTGCCAGCAGAACAAATCAGGGGTACGAGCAGTACTTC. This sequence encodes CASRTNQGYEQYF.

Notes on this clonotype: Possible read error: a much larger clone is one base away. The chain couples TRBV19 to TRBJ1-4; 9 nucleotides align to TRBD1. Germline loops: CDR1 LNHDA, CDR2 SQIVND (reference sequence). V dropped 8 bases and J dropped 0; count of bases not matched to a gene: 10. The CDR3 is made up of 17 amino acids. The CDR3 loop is CASCKDRGSATNEKLFF. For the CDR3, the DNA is TGTGCCAGTTGTAAGGACAGGGGATCTGCAACTAATGAAAAACTGTTTTTT.